What follows describes a single T cell receptor (beta chain). This specimen belongs to a study of regulatory T cells in long-lasting Graves disease. The CDR3 has 15 residues. V was trimmed by 3 bases and J by 0 bases, leaving 6 bases between them. Time point noted: persistent/refractory GD, antithyroid drugs over 5 years with positive TRAb. Researchers made the TCR library from RNA that was extracted from PBMCs. An endocrinology unit in Xi'an, China, supplied the patients. Construction of the TCR beta libraries employed iRepertoire HTBI primers in conjunction with Arm-PCR of CDR3 regions. TCRdb fed the multiplex PCR reads into MiXCR, producing one record per CDR3 protein. The sample has roughly 700,000 distinct CDR3 sequences, 30% seen once.

Sequences were derived from peripheral blood mononuclear cells (PBMCs), sampled when the disease was refractory, from a patient treated with antithyroid drugs. The chain has TRBV12-3 or TRBV12-4 and TRBJ2-6, with unresolved D. The receptor's source is a female donor with Graves disease. Here the CDR3 reads CASSFLGSGANVLTF. For the CDR3, the DNA is TGTGCCAGCAGTTTCCTGGGCTCTGGGGCCAACGTCCTGACTTTC.